This TCR beta chain was obtained from a study of beta chain features in type 1 diabetes. Study information: All of the samples together had over 90 million sorted cells examined. Study outcomes and limitations: TCRB CDR3s were moderately but significantly shorter in Type 1 diabetes patients in all four CD4+ subsets.

The sequenced template was cDNA made from the entire isolated RNA. Libraries were prepared by immunoSEQ multiplex PCR; TCRdb keeps only in-frame clonotypes and omits some of them. Among about 400,000 clones listed, around 13% were seen once. The V and J ends lost 6 bases and 5 bases, in that order; junction bases with no gene match: 15. There are 18 residues in the CDR3. CDR1 and CDR2 (germline): LNHDA, SQIVND (reference sequence). This clone was counted only a few times. Its antigen is unknown. Blood was drawn once from each donor into heparinised tubes. The draws averaged about 110 mL. This sequence joins TRBV19 and TRBJ2-5; TRBD2 agrees at 13 bases. The receptor was isolated from a woman between 18 and 29 years old with type 1 diabetes. The sample was naive CD4+ T cells from blood. The CDR3 here is CASSPGVLLAGGVETQYF. The CDR3, as DNA: TGTGCCAGTAGCCCAGGGGTCCTACTAGCGGGGGGGGTGGAGACCCAGTACTTC.